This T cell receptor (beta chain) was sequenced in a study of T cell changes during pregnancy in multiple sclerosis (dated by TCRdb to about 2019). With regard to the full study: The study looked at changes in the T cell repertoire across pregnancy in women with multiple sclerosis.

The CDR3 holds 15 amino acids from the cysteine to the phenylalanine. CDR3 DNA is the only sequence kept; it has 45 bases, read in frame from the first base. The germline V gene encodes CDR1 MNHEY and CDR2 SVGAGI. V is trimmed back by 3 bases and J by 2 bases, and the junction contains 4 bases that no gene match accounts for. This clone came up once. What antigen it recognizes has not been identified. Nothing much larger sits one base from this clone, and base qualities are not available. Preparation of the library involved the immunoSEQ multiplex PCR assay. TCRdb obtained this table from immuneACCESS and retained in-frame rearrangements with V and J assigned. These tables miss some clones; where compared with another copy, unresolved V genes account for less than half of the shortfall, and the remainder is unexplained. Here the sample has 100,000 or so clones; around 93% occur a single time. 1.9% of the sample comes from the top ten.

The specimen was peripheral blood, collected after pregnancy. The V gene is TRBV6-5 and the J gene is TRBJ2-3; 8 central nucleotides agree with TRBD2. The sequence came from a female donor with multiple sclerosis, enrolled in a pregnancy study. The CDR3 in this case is CASSYSGEVTDTQYF. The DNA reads TGTGCCAGCAGTTATAGCGGGGAAGTCACAGATACGCAGTATTTT.